This is a list of T cell receptor beta chains from one sample in a study of T-cell reconstitution after alpha-beta-depleted transplantation in children. TCRdb processed the PCR reads anew with MiXCR; each CDR3 protein has one entry. The sample yields some 390,000 distinct CDR3 sequences, 20% seen once. The specimen was PBMCs from the stem cell graft donor, collected from the stem cell graft. The receptor source for this set is a human donor who donated a stem cell graft to a child with acute myeloid leukemia. Both conserved end residues are part of each CDR3. A D gene is named only where the DNA matches it firmly. Clone size is given for some rows only: seen once, a few or many times, or a class if the clone is expanded.

>NA|TRBV4-3|TRBJ2-7|NA
CASSQVWNHEQYF
TGCGCCAGCAGCCAAGTGTGGAACCACGAGCAGTACTTC
>NA|TRBV28|TRBJ2-7|TRBD1
CASSFLSPGQGSHEEYF
TGTGCCAGCAGTTTCCTTTCCCCGGGACAGGGGAGTCATGAGGAGTACTTC
>NA|TRBV12-3/TRBV12-4|TRBJ2-6|NA
CASSLVPLGANVLTF
TGTGCCAGCAGTTTAGTTCCCCTTGGGGCCAACGTCCTGACTTTC
>many|TRBV20-1|TRBJ2-5|NA
CSAEGWRKGETQYF
TGCAGTGCTGAGGGTTGGAGAAAGGGGGAGACCCAGTACTTC
>few|TRBV5-1|TRBJ1-2|TRBD1
CASSPDRVYGYTF
TGCGCCAGCAGCCCCGACAGGGTCTATGGCTACACCTTC
>few|TRBV12-3/TRBV12-4|TRBJ2-1|NA
CASTPPSSSYNEQFF
TGTGCCAGCACTCCCCCTTCGAGCTCCTACAATGAGCAGTTCTTC
>NA|TRBV2|TRBJ2-1|NA
CASQGGPYNEKFF
TGTGCCAGCCAGGGGGGCCCCTACAATGAGAAGTTCTTC
>NA|TRBV10-3|TRBJ2-3|NA
CATSAIGRDTQYF
TGTGCCACCTCCGCTATAGGGCGAGATACGCAGTATTTT
>few|TRBV20-1|TRBJ2-2|NA
CSARDNGMYTGELFF
TGCAGTGCTAGAGATAACGGGATGTACACCGGGGAGCTGTTTTTT
>many|TRBV29-1|TRBJ2-1|TRBD2
CSVDGGSFNEQFF
TGCAGCGTCGACGGCGGGAGTTTCAATGAGCAGTTCTTC
>NA|TRBV20-1|TRBJ2-5|TRBD2
CSASPGGDYRRQETQYF
TGCAGTGCTTCCCCCGGGGGGGACTACCGACGTCAAGAGACCCAGTACTTC
>NA|TRBV10-3|TRBJ2-1|TRBD2
CAISGTAGDYNEQFF
TGTGCCATCAGTGGCACCGCGGGGGACTACAATGAGCAGTTCTTC
>NA|TRBV5-1|TRBJ2-1|TRBD2
CASSSNGLAGQYNEQFF
TGCGCCAGCAGTTCGAACGGACTAGCGGGACAGTACAATGAGCAGTTCTTC